What follows describes a single T cell receptor beta chain. This sample was included in a study of control samples from healthy donors and cancer patients. Assay used: immunoSEQ multiplex PCR; TCRdb lists only in-frame clones, some missing. The sample lists about 76,000 clones; roughly nine tenths were seen once. CDR3 length equals 14 residues. Trimming stripped 2 bases from V and 2 bases from J, with 7 bases between. Germline V CDR1 and CDR2: LGHDT, YNNKEL (reference sequence). Sample: PBMCs. This clonotype was sampled from a woman between 50 and 59 years old with colorectal cancer. The J gene is TRBJ1-3, the V gene TRBV3-1 (or the pseudogene TRBV3-2), with D possibly being TRBD1 (5 bases). The CDR3: CASSQWGAGNTIYF. The CDR3 DNA reads as TGTGCCAGCAGCCAATGGGGGGCTGGAAACACCATATATTTT.